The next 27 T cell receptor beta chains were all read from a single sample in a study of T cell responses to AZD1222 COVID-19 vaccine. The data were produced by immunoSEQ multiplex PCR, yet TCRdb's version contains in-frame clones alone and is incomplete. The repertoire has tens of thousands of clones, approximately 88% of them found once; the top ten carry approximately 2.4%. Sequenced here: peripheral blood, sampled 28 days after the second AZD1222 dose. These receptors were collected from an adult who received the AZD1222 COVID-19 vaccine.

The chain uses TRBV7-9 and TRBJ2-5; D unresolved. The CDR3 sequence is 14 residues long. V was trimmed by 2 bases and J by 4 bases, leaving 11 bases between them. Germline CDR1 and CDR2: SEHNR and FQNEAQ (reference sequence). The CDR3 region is CASSLKTGVETQYF. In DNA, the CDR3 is TGTGCCAGCAGCTTAAAGACCGGAGTAGAGACCCAGTACTTC.

The CDR3 DNA is TGTGCCAGCAGCTTAGATTGGAGACAGCCACCTAACTATGGCTACACCTTC. This encodes CASSLDWRQPPNYGYTF. The J gene is TRBJ1-2, the V gene TRBV11-2; the D gene is possibly TRBD1 (5 bases). This CDR3 is 17 amino acids long. V lost 0 bases and J 0 bases, leaving 14 bases between the germline ends. CDR1 is SGHAT and CDR2 is FQNNGV in the germline V gene. Together with reference TRBV11-2 and TRBJ1-2, the CDR3 gives the full variable domain: EAGVAQSPRYKIIEKRQSVAFWCNPISGHATLYWYQQILGQGPKLLIQFQNNGVVDDSQLPKDRFSAERLKGVDSTLKIQPAKLEDSAVYLCASSLDWRQPPNYGYTFGSGTRLTVV.

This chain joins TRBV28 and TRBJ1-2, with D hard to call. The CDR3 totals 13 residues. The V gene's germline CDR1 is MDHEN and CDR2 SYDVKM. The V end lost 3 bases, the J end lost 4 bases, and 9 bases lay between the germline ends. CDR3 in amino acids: CASSFLSFYGYTF. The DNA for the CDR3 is TGTGCCAGCAGTTTCCTGTCCTTCTATGGCTACACCTTC.

The CDR3 sequence: CASSFTTGSNEQFF. Written as DNA, the CDR3 is TGCGCCAGCAGCTTCACGACAGGGTCCAATGAGCAGTTCTTC. V is TRBV5-1 and J is TRBJ2-1; 7 nucleotides match TRBD1. Losses at the gene ends were 2 bases for V and 6 bases for J; bases not matched to a gene: 5. This CDR3 has 14 residues. Germline V gene lookup returns CDR1 SGHRS and CDR2 YFSETQ.

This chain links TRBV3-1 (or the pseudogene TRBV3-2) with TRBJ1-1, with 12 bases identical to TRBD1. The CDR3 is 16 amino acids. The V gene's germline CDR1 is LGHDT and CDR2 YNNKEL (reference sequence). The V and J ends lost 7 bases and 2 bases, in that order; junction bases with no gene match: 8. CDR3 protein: CASTRGQGARNTEAFF. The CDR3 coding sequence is TGTGCCAGCACCAGGGGACAGGGGGCGCGAAACACTGAAGCTTTCTTT.

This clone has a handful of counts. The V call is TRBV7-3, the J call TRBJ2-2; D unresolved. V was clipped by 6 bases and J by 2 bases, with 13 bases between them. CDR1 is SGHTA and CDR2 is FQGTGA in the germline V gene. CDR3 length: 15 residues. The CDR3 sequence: CASSYEATNTGELFF. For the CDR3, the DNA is TGTGCCAGCAGTTATGAGGCTACTAACACCGGGGAGCTGTTTTTT.

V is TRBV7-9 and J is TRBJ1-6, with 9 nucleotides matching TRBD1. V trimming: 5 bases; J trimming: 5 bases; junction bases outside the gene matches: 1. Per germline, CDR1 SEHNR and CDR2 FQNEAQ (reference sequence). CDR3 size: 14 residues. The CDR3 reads CASSRTGDNSPLHF. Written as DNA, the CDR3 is TGTGCCAGCAGCCGGACAGGGGATAATTCACCCCTCCACTTT.

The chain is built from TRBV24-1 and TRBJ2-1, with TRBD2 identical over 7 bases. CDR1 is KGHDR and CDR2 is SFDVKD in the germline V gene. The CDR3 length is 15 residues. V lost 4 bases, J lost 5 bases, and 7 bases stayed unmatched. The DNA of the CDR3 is TGTGCCACCAGTGACTGGGCTAGCGGCCACAATGAGCAGTTCTTC. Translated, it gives CATSDWASGHNEQFF.

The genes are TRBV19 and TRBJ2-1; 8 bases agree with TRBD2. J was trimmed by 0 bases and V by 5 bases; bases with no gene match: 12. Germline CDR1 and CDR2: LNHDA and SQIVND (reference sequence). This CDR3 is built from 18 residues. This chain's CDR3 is CASSPGGGRPSSYNEQFF. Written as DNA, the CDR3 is TGTGCCAGTAGTCCTGGAGGCGGGAGGCCCAGCTCCTACAATGAGCAGTTCTTC. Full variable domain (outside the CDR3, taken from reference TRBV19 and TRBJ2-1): DGGITQSPKYLFRKEGQNVTLSCEQNLNHDAMYWYRQDPGQGLRLIYYSQIVNDFQKGDIAEGYSVSREKKESFPLTVTSAQKNPTAFYLCASSPGGGRPSSYNEQFFGPGTRLTVL.

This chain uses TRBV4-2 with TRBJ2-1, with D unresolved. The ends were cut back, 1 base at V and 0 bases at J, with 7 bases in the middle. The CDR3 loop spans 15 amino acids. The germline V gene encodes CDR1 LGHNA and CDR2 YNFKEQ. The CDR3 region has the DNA TGTGCCAGCAGCCAAGCCGTTGCCTCCTACAATGAGCAGTTCTTC. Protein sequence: CASSQAVASYNEQFF.

The CDR3 DNA follows: TGTGCCAGCAGCGGTGTAGAATCCTACAATGAGCAGTTCTTC. It specifies CASSGVESYNEQFF. The rearrangement uses TRBV5-4 and TRBJ2-1, with unresolved D. This CDR3 region has 14 residues. CDR1 and CDR2 (germline): SGHNT, YYREEE (reference sequence). V lost 4 bases and J 1 base, leaving 9 bases between the germline ends.

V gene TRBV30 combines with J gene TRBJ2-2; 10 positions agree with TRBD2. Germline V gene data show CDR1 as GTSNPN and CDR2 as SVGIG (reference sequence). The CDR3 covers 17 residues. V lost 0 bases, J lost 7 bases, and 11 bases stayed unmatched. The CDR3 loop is CAWSVPLLSGRIGELFF. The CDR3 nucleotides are TGTGCCTGGAGTGTCCCGTTGCTTAGCGGGAGGATCGGGGAGCTGTTTTTT.

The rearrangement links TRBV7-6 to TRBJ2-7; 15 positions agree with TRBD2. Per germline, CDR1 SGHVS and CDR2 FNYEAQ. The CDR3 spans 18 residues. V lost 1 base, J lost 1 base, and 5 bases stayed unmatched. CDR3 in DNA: TGTGCCAGCAGCTTAGGGGGACTAGCGGGAGGCCATTCCTACGAGCAGTACTTC. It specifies CASSLGGLAGGHSYEQYF.

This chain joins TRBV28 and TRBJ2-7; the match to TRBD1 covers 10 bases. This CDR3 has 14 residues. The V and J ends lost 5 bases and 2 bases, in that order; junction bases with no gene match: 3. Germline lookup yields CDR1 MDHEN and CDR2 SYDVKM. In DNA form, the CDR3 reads TGTGCCAGCAGTGGGACAGGGGAAACCTACGAGCAGTACTTC. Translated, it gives CASSGTGETYEQYF.

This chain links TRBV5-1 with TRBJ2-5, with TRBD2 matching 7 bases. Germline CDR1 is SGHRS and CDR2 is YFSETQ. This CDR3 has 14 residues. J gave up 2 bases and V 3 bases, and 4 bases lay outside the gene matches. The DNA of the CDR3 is TGCGCCAGCAGCTCCACTAGCGCACAAGAGACCCAGTACTTC. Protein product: CASSSTSAQETQYF. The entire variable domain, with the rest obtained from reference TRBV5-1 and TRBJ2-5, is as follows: KAGVTQTPRYLIKTRGQQVTLSCSPISGHRSVSWYQQTPGQGLQFLFEYFSETQRNKGNFPGRFSGRQFSNSRSEMNVSTLELGDSALYLCASSSTSAQETQYFGPGTRLLVL.

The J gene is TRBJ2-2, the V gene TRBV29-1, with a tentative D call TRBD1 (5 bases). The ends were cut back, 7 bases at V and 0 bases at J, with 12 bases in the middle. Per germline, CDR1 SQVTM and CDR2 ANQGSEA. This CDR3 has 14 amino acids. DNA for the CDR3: TGCAGCGCCCTGGGGCCCACGAACACCGGGGAGCTGTTTTTT. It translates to CSALGPTNTGELFF.

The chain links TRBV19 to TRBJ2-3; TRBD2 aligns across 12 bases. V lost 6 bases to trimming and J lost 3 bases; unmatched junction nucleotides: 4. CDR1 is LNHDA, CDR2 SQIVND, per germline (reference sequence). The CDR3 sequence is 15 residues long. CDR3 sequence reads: CASSPSGRETDTQYF. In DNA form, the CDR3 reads TGTGCCAGTAGCCCTAGCGGGAGGGAGACAGATACGCAGTATTTT.

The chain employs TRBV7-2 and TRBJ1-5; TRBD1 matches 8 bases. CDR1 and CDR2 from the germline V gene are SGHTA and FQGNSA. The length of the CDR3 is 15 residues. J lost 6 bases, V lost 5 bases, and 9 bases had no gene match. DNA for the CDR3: TGTGCCAGCAGCCCAGCGCAGGGGGCAGGTCAGCCCCAGCATTTT. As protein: CASSPAQGAGQPQHF.

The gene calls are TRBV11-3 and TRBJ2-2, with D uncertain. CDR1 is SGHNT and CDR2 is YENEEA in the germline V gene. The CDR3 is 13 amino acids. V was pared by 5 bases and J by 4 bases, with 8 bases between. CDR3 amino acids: CASSPRTTGELFF. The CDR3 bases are TGTGCCAGCAGCCCCCGGACCACCGGGGAGCTGTTTTTT.

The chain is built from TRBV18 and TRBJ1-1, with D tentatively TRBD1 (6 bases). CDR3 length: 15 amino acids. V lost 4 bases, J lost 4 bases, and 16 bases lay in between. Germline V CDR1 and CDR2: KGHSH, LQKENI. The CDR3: CASSQSTGGFTEAFF. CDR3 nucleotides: TGTGCCAGCTCACAGAGCACCGGGGGCTTCACTGAAGCTTTCTTT.

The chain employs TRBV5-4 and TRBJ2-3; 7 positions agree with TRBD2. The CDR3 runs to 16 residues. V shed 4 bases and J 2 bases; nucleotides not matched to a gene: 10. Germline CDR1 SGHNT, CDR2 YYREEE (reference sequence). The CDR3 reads CASSLHTGTNTDTQYF. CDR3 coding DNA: TGTGCCAGCAGCCTCCATACCGGGACTAACACAGATACGCAGTATTTT. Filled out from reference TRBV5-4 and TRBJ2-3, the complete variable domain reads ETGVTQSPTHLIKTRGQQVTLRCSSQSGHNTVSWYQQALGQGPQFIFQYYREEENGRGNFPPRFSGLQFPNYSSELNVNALELDDSALYLCASSLHTGTNTDTQYFGPGTRLTVL.

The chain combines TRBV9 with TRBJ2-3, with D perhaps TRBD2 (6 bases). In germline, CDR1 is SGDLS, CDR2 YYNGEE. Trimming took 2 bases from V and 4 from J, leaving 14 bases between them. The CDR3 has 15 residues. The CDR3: CASSVEGMGSDTQYF. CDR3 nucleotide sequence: TGTGCCAGCAGCGTGGAGGGGATGGGGTCAGATACGCAGTATTTT.

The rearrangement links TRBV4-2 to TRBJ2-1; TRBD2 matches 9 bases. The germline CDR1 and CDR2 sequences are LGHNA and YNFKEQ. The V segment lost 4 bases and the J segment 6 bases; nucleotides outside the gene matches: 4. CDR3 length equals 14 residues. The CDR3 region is CASSPYSGSNEQFF. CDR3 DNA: TGTGCCAGCAGCCCATATAGCGGGAGCAATGAGCAGTTCTTC.

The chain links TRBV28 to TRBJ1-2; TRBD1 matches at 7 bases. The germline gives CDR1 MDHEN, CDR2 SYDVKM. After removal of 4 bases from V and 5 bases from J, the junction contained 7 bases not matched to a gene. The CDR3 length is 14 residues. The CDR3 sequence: CASSYPGTAYGYTF. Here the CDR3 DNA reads TGTGCCAGCAGTTACCCCGGGACAGCTTATGGCTACACCTTC.

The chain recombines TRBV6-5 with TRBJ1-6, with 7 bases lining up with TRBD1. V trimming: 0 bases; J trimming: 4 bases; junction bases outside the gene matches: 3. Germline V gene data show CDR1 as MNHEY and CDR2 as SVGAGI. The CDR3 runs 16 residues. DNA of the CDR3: TGTGCCAGCAGTTACTCCGCGGGACAGTATAATTCACCCCTCCACTTT. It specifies CASSYSAGQYNSPLHF.

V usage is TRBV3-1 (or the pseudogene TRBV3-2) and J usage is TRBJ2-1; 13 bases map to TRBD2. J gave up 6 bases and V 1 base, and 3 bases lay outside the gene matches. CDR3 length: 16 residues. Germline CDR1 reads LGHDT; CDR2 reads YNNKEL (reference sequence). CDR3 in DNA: TGTGCCAGCAGCCAAGGAAGACTAGCGGGAGGCAATGAGCAGTTCTTC. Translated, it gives CASSQGRLAGGNEQFF.

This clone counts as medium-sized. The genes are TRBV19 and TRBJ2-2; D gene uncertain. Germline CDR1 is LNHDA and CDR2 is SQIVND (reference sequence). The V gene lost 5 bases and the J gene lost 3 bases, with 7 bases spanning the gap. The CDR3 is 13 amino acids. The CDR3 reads CASSYGYTGELFF. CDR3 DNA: TGTGCCAGTAGTTATGGCTACACCGGGGAGCTGTTTTTT.